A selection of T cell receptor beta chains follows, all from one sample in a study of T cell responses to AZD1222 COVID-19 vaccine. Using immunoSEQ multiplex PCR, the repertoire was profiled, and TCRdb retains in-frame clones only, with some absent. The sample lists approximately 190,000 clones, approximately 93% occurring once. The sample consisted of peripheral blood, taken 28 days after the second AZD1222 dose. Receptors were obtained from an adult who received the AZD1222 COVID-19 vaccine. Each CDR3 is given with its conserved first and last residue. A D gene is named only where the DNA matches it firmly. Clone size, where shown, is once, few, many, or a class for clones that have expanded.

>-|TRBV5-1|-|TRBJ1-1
CASSLDFQGSTEAFF
TGCGCCAGCAGCTTGGACTTCCAGGGCTCCACTGAAGCTTTCTTT
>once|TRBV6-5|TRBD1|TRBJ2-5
CASSPRDRPQETQYF
TGTGCCAGCAGCCCGCGGGACAGGCCCCAAGAGACCCAGTACTTC
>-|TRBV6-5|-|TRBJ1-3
CASRVGTVGNTIYF
TGTGCCAGCAGAGTCGGGACTGTAGGAAACACCATATATTTT
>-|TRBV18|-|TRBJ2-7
CASSPQADLEQYF
TGTGCCAGCTCTCCCCAGGCTGACCTCGAGCAGTACTTC
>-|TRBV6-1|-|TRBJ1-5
CASSEGIRGNQPQHF
TGTGCCAGCAGTGAAGGGATACGAGGAAATCAGCCCCAGCATTTT
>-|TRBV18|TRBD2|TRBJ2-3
CASSPGTSGVTDTQYF
TGTGCCAGCTCACCAGGGACTAGCGGGGTCACAGATACGCAGTATTTT
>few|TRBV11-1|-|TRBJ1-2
CASSYRGGYTF
TGTGCCAGCAGCTACCGAGGGGGCTACACCTTC
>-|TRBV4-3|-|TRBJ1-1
CASSQRGGTEAFF
TGCGCCAGCAGCCAACGGGGGGGCACTGAAGCTTTCTTT
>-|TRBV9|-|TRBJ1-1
CASSVESGYYTEAFF
TGTGCCAGCAGCGTAGAATCAGGGTATTACACTGAAGCTTTCTTT
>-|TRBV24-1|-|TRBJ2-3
CATSNGGGWADTQYF
TGTGCCACCAGTAACGGAGGGGGGTGGGCAGATACGCAGTATTTT
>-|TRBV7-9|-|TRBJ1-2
CASSSSGNYGYTF
TGTGCCAGCAGCTCATCAGGGAACTATGGCTACACCTTC
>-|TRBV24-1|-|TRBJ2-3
CATRGFNTDTQYF
TGTGCCACCCGGGGATTTAACACAGATACGCAGTATTTT
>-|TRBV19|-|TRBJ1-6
CASSIVGRSYNSPLHF
TGTGCCAGTAGTATAGTCGGCCGCTCCTATAATTCACCCCTCCACTTT
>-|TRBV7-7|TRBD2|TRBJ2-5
CASSIGLAGGPGQETQYF
TGTGCCAGCAGCATAGGACTAGCGGGGGGGCCGGGGCAAGAGACCCAGTACTTC
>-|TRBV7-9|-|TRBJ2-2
CASRYPGHWGAGELFF
TGTGCCAGCAGATATCCGGGACATTGGGGTGCCGGGGAGCTGTTTTTT
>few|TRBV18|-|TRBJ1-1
CASSPGAEAFF
TGTGCCAGCTCACCAGGGGCTGAAGCTTTCTTT
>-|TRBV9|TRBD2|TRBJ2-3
CASSVLAGGPLATDTQYF
TGTGCCAGCAGCGTACTAGCGGGGGGGCCCCTGGCCACAGATACGCAGTATTTT
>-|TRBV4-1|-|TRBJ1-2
CASSRETGYLGYTF
TGCGCCAGCAGCCGAGAAACAGGGTATTTAGGCTACACCTTC
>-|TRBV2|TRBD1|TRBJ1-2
CASTQGQGNYGYTF
TGTGCCAGCACCCAGGGACAGGGGAACTATGGCTACACCTTC
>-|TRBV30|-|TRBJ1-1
CAWSVSGGPIEAFF
TGTGCCTGGAGTGTATCGGGGGGACCGATTGAAGCTTTCTTT
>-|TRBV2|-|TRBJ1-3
CASSEGHSGNTIYF
TGTGCCAGCAGTGAAGGGCACTCTGGAAACACCATATATTTT
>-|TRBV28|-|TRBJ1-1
CASTGLGIGGTEAFF
TGTGCCAGCACCGGACTAGGGATCGGGGGCACTGAAGCTTTCTTT
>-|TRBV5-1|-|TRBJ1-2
CASSLGGSYGYTF
TGCGCCAGCAGCTTGGGGGGTAGCTATGGCTACACCTTC
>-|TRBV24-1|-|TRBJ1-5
CATSDSGPGRQPQHF
TGTGCCACCAGTGATTCTGGACCGGGACGTCAGCCCCAGCATTTT
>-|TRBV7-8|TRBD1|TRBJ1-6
CASSLANRGNNSPLHF
TGTGCCAGCAGCTTAGCGAACAGGGGGAATAATTCACCCCTCCACTTT
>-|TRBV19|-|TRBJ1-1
CASSEGGSREAFF
TGTGCCAGTAGTGAGGGCGGCTCTCGTGAAGCTTTCTTT
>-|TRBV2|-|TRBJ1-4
CASSDRTGYEKLFF
TGTGCCAGCAGCGACAGGACGGGTTATGAAAAACTGTTTTTT
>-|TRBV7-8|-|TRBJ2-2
CASSLDPGRGTGELFF
TGTGCCAGCAGCTTAGACCCAGGACGTGGCACCGGGGAGCTGTTTTTT
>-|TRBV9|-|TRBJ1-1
CASSSQPSGRATEAFF
TGTGCCAGCAGCTCACAACCTTCCGGGAGGGCCACTGAAGCTTTCTTT
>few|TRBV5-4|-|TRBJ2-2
CASSLGGTGELFF
TGTGCCAGCAGCTTGGGGGGGACCGGGGAGCTGTTTTTT
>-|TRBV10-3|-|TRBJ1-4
CAIGESNEKLFF
TGTGCCATCGGGGAGAGTAATGAAAAACTGTTTTTT
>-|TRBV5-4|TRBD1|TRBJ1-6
CASSWTGNNSPLHF
TGTGCCAGCAGCTGGACAGGGAATAATTCACCCCTCCACTTT
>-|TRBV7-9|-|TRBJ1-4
CASSIPQGGSEKLFF
TGTGCCAGCAGTATACCACAGGGTGGGAGTGAAAAACTGTTTTTT
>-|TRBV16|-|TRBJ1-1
CASSRTTGNTEAFF
TGTGCCAGCAGCCGAACGACAGGTAACACTGAAGCTTTCTTT
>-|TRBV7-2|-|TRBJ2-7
CASSLETGTAYEQYF
TGTGCCAGCAGCTTAGAAACAGGAACGGCCTACGAGCAGTACTTC
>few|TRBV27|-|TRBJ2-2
CATSLSGNTGELFF
TGTGCCACCTCCCTTAGCGGGAACACCGGGGAGCTGTTTTTT
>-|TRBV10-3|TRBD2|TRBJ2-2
CAIATSSTGELFF
TGTGCCATCGCGACTAGCAGCACCGGGGAGCTGTTTTTT
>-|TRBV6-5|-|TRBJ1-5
CASSYGSNQPQHF
TGTGCCAGCAGTTACGGCAGCAATCAGCCCCAGCATTTT
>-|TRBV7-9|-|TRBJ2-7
CASSYSRVIEQYF
TGTGCCAGCAGCTACTCCAGGGTGATCGAGCAGTACTTC
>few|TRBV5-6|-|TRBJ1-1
CASSLGGFTEAFF
TGTGCCAGCAGCTTGGGGGGTTTTACTGAAGCTTTCTTT
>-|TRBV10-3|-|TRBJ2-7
CAISDRPSVYEQYF
TGTGCCATCAGTGACCGGCCGTCCGTATACGAGCAGTACTTC